These 17 T cell receptor beta chains came from one sample sequenced in a study of blood T cell repertoires in COVID-19. Profiled with immunoSEQ multiplex PCR; TCRdb holds only in-frame clones, not every one. Among some 170,000 clones listed, over 80% were seen once. Source material: peripheral blood. The receptors come from a woman older than 75 with active or convalescent COVID-19.

This clone was picked up one time. The genes are TRBV28 and TRBJ2-1; D is unresolved. Per the germline V gene, CDR1 is MDHEN and CDR2 is SYDVKM. The CDR3 consists of 14 residues. V was clipped by 3 bases and J by 6 bases, with 12 bases between them. The CDR3 nucleotides read TGTGCCAGCAGTTTGACTCTCAACCGCAATGAGCAGTTCTTC. Its protein product is CASSLTLNRNEQFF. The full variable domain, with the rest looked up from reference TRBV28 and TRBJ2-1, is DVKVTQSSRYLVKRTGEKVFLECVQDMDHENMFWYRQDPGLGLRLIYFSYDVKMKEKGDIPEGYSVSREKKERFSLILESASTNQTSMYLCASSLTLNRNEQFFGPGTRLTVL.

V and J are TRBV18 and TRBJ2-2; D might be TRBD2 (6 bases). The CDR3 loop spans 14 amino acids. Germline V gene data show CDR1 as KGHSH and CDR2 as LQKENI. Trimming pared 8 bases from V and 1 base from J, leaving 11 bases between. The CDR3 nucleotides read TGTGCCAGCCGCTTAGCGGAGAACACCGGGGAGCTGTTTTTT. Protein sequence: CASRLAENTGELFF.

The J gene is TRBJ1-3, the V gene TRBV28; D is ambiguous. The CDR3 totals 13 residues. V was clipped by 8 bases and J by 1 base, with 9 bases between them. Germline CDR1 is MDHEN and CDR2 is SYDVKM. The CDR3 is CASDTPSGNTIYF. CDR3 nucleotide sequence: TGTGCCAGCGACACTCCTTCTGGAAACACCATATATTTT.

The chain has TRBV7-2 and TRBJ1-2, with 8 bases lining up with TRBD1. This CDR3 is built from 14 residues. J lost 1 base, V lost 5 bases, and 3 bases had no gene match. Germline V gene sequence: CDR1 SGHTA, CDR2 FQGNSA. CDR3 sequence (DNA): TGTGCCAGCAGCCAGGGACAGGATAACTATGGCTACACCTTC. It is translated as CASSQGQDNYGYTF.

This chain links TRBV29-1 with TRBJ2-3, with 8 bases fitting TRBD1. V shed 6 bases, J shed 2 bases, and the junction held 7 bases outside the gene matches. The CDR3 totals 14 residues. Germline V lookup: CDR1 SQVTM, CDR2 ANQGSEA. The CDR3 region has the DNA TGCAGCGTCAGACAGGGGACACTCACAGATACGCAGTATTTT. This gives the protein CSVRQGTLTDTQYF.

The chain is built from TRBV19 and TRBJ1-1; possible D gene TRBD1, 5 bases. This CDR3 spans 15 amino acids. Between the trimmed V and J ends, which lost 7 bases and 1 base, there was a span of 16 bases. Germline loops: CDR1 LNHDA, CDR2 SQIVND (reference sequence). This chain's CDR3 is CASTTRGGWNTEAFF. The CDR3 DNA reads as TGTGCCAGTACTACGCGGGGGGGTTGGAACACTGAAGCTTTCTTT.

The V call is TRBV5-6, the J call TRBJ1-3, with a weak D call TRBD1 (5 bases). V dropped 1 base and J dropped 2 bases, with 10 bases sitting between them. CDR1 is SGHDT and CDR2 is YYEEEE in the germline V gene. The CDR3 is 15 residues long. CDR3 in amino acids: CASSLRGSPGNTIYF. Written as DNA, the CDR3 is TGTGCCAGCAGCTTGAGGGGTTCCCCTGGAAACACCATATATTTT.

A few counts support this clone. The V call is TRBV7-3, the J call TRBJ2-2; D not certain. This CDR3 region has 13 residues. The V gene's germline CDR1 is SGHTA and CDR2 FQGTGA. Trimming took 2 bases from V and 4 from J, leaving 5 bases between them. The chain's CDR3 is CASSLYSTGELFF. As DNA, the CDR3 is TGTGCCAGCAGCTTATACTCCACCGGGGAGCTGTTTTTT.

The chain has TRBV20-1 and TRBJ2-3; a weak D match, TRBD2 (5 bases). The CDR3 length is 14 residues. From germline, CDR1 is DFQATT and CDR2 SNEGSKA (reference sequence). Trimming stripped 3 bases from V and 6 bases from J, with 16 bases between. Here the CDR3 DNA reads TGCAGTGCTAGTCTTGGGCTTGTAGCGGATACGCAGTATTTT. Its protein product is CSASLGLVADTQYF.

This clone showed up just a few times. The chain has TRBV5-1 and TRBJ2-1, with a weak D call TRBD1 (6 bases). The CDR3 has 14 amino acids. CDR1 is SGHRS and CDR2 is YFSETQ in the germline V gene. V lost 4 bases, J lost 2 bases, and 10 bases lay in between. CDR3 in amino acids: CASSPDRPYNEQFF. CDR3 DNA sequence: TGCGCCAGCAGCCCAGACAGGCCCTACAATGAGCAGTTCTTC.

This clone was observed a few times. Here the CDR3 DNA reads TGCGCCAGCAGCCAAGATCCCCCTCTACAGGGGGCCCTTGCGGGAAACACCATATATTTT. Its protein is CASSQDPPLQGALAGNTIYF. The chain employs TRBV4-3 and TRBJ1-3, with 9 bases aligning to TRBD1. With 0 bases clipped from V and 4 bases from J, the junction kept 16 bases outside the gene matches. From germline, CDR1 is LGHNA and CDR2 YSLEER. The CDR3 loop spans 20 amino acids.

The chain employs TRBV21-1 and TRBJ1-5; the table's D call of TRBD1 was not tested on the DNA. TRBV21-1 corresponds to a pseudogene. This CDR3 contains 13 residues. The CDR3 sequence: CASRPTGRQPQHF. In DNA, the CDR3 is TGTGCCAGCAGGCCGACAGGGCGTCAGCCCCAGCATTTT.

The chain recombines TRBV11-3 with TRBJ1-4; 8 bases align to TRBD1. Trimming cost V 5 bases and J 10 bases; bases outside gene matches: 9. This CDR3 has 14 residues. Germline CDR1 is SGHNT and CDR2 is YENEEA. CDR3 DNA sequence: TGTGCCAGCAGCGCCACAGGGGGGTATCGAAAACTGTTTTTT. Translated: CASSATGGYRKLFF. The full variable domain, with the rest looked up from reference TRBV11-3 and TRBJ1-4, is EAGVVQSPRYKIIEKKQPVAFWCNPISGHNTLYWYLQNLGQGPELLIRYENEEAVDDSQLPKDRFSAERLKGVDSTLKIQPAELGDSAVYLCASSATGGYRKLFFGSGTQLSVL.

The chain combines TRBV10-3 with TRBJ2-2; TRBD2 agrees at 8 bases. This CDR3 has 16 residues. Germline CDR1 ENHRY, CDR2 SYGVKD. The V segment lost 2 bases and the J segment 1 base; nucleotides outside the gene matches: 3. The CDR3 reads CAISEPGGVNTGELFF. The CDR3 nucleotides are TGTGCCATCAGTGAGCCCGGGGGGGTGAACACCGGGGAGCTGTTTTTT.

The rearrangement joins TRBV18 to TRBJ2-7, with D possibly matching TRBD1 (5 bases). V lost 2 bases to trimming and J lost 3 bases, with 11 bases between them. The CDR3 totals 14 residues. Germline values: CDR1 KGHSH, CDR2 LQKENI. The CDR3 sequence is CASSPDSAGYEQYF. The DNA for the CDR3 is TGTGCCAGCTCACCAGACAGTGCCGGCTACGAGCAGTACTTC.

V usage is TRBV4-2 and J usage is TRBJ1-2; weak D call: TRBD1 (6 bases). The CDR3 runs 13 residues. V gave up 4 bases and J gave up 3 bases, with 9 bases separating them. Per germline, CDR1 LGHNA and CDR2 YNFKEQ. The CDR3 loop is CASSPGADYGYTF. In DNA form, the CDR3 reads TGTGCCAGCAGCCCAGGGGCGGACTATGGCTACACCTTC.

This clone turned up a few times. V is TRBV27 and J is TRBJ1-3; a possible D gene is TRBD1 (5 bases). The CDR3 totals 13 residues. Germline CDR1 reads MNHEY; CDR2 reads SMNVEV (reference sequence). Trimming stripped 8 bases from V and 2 bases from J, with 10 bases between. The CDR3, as DNA: TGTGCCAGCGGCAGGGTAGCTGGAAACACCATATATTTT. It is translated as CASGRVAGNTIYF.